A selection of T cell receptor beta chains follows, all from one sample in a study of graft-versus-host responses after intestinal transplantation. Data came from immunoSEQ multiplex PCR; TCRdb stores just in-frame clones and leaves some out. The sample includes nearly 100,000 clones, 75% to 95% seen only once; the top ten take 15% to 20%. Sequencing used PBMCs, obtained 453 days after intestinal transplant. These receptors were taken from a human patient who received an intestinal transplant, so some T cells may come from the graft donor. The CDR3 runs from the conserved cysteine through the conserved F or W. The order of the fields is CDR3 DNA, CDR3 protein, clone size, J gene, D gene, V gene. The D gene is left open where the match is weak. Expanded clones get a size class; other rows say once, few or many, or leave the size out.

CDR3 DNA: TGTGCCATCAGTGAGTCTCCAGGGGGCCGAGGAACTAATGAAAAACTGTTTTTT; CDR3 protein: CAISESPGGRGTNEKLFF; clone size: .; J gene: TRBJ1-4; D gene: TRBD1; V gene: TRBV10-3
CDR3 DNA: TGTGCCAGCAGCTTGGAGGGAGGCCAGCCCCAGCATTTT; CDR3 protein: CASSLEGGQPQHF; clone size: .; J gene: TRBJ1-5; D gene: .; V gene: TRBV7-2
CDR3 DNA: TGTGCCAGCAGTTACTCGAGGGGTAACTATGGCTACACCTTC; CDR3 protein: CASSYSRGNYGYTF; clone size: .; J gene: TRBJ1-2; D gene: .; V gene: TRBV6-5
CDR3 DNA: TGCGCCAGCAGCCAGGAGACTAGCTACAATGAGCAGTTCTTC; CDR3 protein: CASSQETSYNEQFF; clone size: .; J gene: TRBJ2-1; D gene: .; V gene: TRBV4-1
CDR3 DNA: TGCGCCAGCAGCCAAGATGGACCAGGTTGGGGTGCGACTAATGAAAAACTGTTTTTT; CDR3 protein: CASSQDGPGWGATNEKLFF; clone size: .; J gene: TRBJ1-4; D gene: .; V gene: TRBV4-1
CDR3 DNA: TGCAGCGTTGAGGCGGTGGGGGGCCCTGGCTACACCTTC; CDR3 protein: CSVEAVGGPGYTF; clone size: .; J gene: TRBJ1-2; D gene: .; V gene: TRBV29-1
CDR3 DNA: TGCGCCAGCAGCCTCCCAGACACCTACGAGCAGTACTTC; CDR3 protein: CASSLPDTYEQYF; clone size: .; J gene: TRBJ2-7; D gene: .; V gene: TRBV5-1
CDR3 DNA: TGTGCCAGCAGCTTGGCCCAGGACACCGGGGAGCTGTTTTTT; CDR3 protein: CASSLAQDTGELFF; clone size: .; J gene: TRBJ2-2; D gene: .; V gene: TRBV5-4
CDR3 DNA: TGCGCCAGCAGCCAAGATAACCAGGGGATCCCCTACGAGCAGTACTTC; CDR3 protein: CASSQDNQGIPYEQYF; clone size: .; J gene: TRBJ2-7; D gene: .; V gene: TRBV4-1
CDR3 DNA: TGTGCCAGCAGCCAGGCCGACGCGGAGACCCAGTACTTC; CDR3 protein: CASSQADAETQYF; clone size: .; J gene: TRBJ2-5; D gene: .; V gene: TRBV21-1
CDR3 DNA: TGTGCCAGCAGCCAAGAGACTATTAACTATGGCTACACCTTC; CDR3 protein: CASSQETINYGYTF; clone size: once; J gene: TRBJ1-2; D gene: .; V gene: TRBV14
CDR3 DNA: TGTGCCAGCAGTTCCCGACCTGAACTTAATGAAAAACTGTTTTTT; CDR3 protein: CASSSRPELNEKLFF; clone size: once; J gene: TRBJ1-4; D gene: .; V gene: TRBV27
CDR3 DNA: TGTGCCAGCAGTGAAACTACCGGGACAGGAATCGCCTATGGCTACACCTTC; CDR3 protein: CASSETTGTGIAYGYTF; clone size: few; J gene: TRBJ1-2; D gene: TRBD1; V gene: TRBV6-1
CDR3 DNA: TGTGCCAGCAGCTTTGGGACAGGGAATCAGCCCCAGCATTTT; CDR3 protein: CASSFGTGNQPQHF; clone size: once; J gene: TRBJ1-5; D gene: TRBD1; V gene: TRBV7-2
CDR3 DNA: TGTGCCAGCTCACCACCGAACCAAGAGACCCAGTACTTC; CDR3 protein: CASSPPNQETQYF; clone size: .; J gene: TRBJ2-5; D gene: .; V gene: TRBV18
CDR3 DNA: TGTGCCAGCAGAGGAAGCGGGGGCTTTAGCACAGATACGCAGTATTTT; CDR3 protein: CASRGSGGFSTDTQYF; clone size: .; J gene: TRBJ2-3; D gene: TRBD2; V gene: TRBV27
CDR3 DNA: TGTGCCAGCAGGACAGGAGGCTTCATCGCGAACACTGAAGCTTTCTTT; CDR3 protein: CASRTGGFIANTEAFF; clone size: once; J gene: TRBJ1-1; D gene: TRBD1; V gene: TRBV19
CDR3 DNA: TGTGCCAGCAGCCAAGATTACGAGGCGTCAGGGACGAAACTGTTTTTT; CDR3 protein: CASSQDYEASGTKLFF; clone size: .; J gene: TRBJ1-4; D gene: .; V gene: TRBV14
CDR3 DNA: TGTGCCAGCAGCTTAATCCCCGGCGGATCCACCCTTAGCTCCTACGAGCAGTACTTC; CDR3 protein: CASSLIPGGSTLSSYEQYF; clone size: .; J gene: TRBJ2-7; D gene: .; V gene: TRBV7-8
CDR3 DNA: TGTGCCAGCACCGACAACATGTATGGCTACACCTTC; CDR3 protein: CASTDNMYGYTF; clone size: .; J gene: TRBJ1-2; D gene: .; V gene: TRBV6-5
CDR3 DNA: TGCGCCAGCAGCTTCTCGGCCGCACGGGATACGCAGTATTTT; CDR3 protein: CASSFSAARDTQYF; clone size: .; J gene: TRBJ2-3; D gene: .; V gene: TRBV5-1
CDR3 DNA: TGTGCCAGTAGCAGGGACAGGCTCTCCTACAATGAGCAGTTCTTC; CDR3 protein: CASSRDRLSYNEQFF; clone size: .; J gene: TRBJ2-1; D gene: TRBD1; V gene: TRBV19
CDR3 DNA: TGTGCCAGCAGTCTCCGGGACGGGAGGACTGAAGCTTTCTTT; CDR3 protein: CASSLRDGRTEAFF; clone size: .; J gene: TRBJ1-1; D gene: .; V gene: TRBV6-5
CDR3 DNA: TGCGCCAGCACAACGCTCGGGTTTCCCCCTCCTAATGAAAAACTGTTTTTT; CDR3 protein: CASTTLGFPPPNEKLFF; clone size: .; J gene: TRBJ1-4; D gene: .; V gene: TRBV5-1
CDR3 DNA: TGCGCCAGCAGCTTGGGGGGCCCGGTAAACACCATATATTTT; CDR3 protein: CASSLGGPVNTIYF; clone size: .; J gene: TRBJ1-3; D gene: .; V gene: TRBV5-1
CDR3 DNA: TGTGCCAGCAGCGCCCCATACGCGCAAGAGACCCAGTACTTC; CDR3 protein: CASSAPYAQETQYF; clone size: .; J gene: TRBJ2-5; D gene: .; V gene: TRBV9
CDR3 DNA: TGCGCCAGCAGCCAATTTGCGGGGCTCGAGCAGTACTTC; CDR3 protein: CASSQFAGLEQYF; clone size: .; J gene: TRBJ2-7; D gene: .; V gene: TRBV4-1
CDR3 DNA: TGTGCCAGCAGTGAAGCGGACGGTAACTATGGCTACACCTTC; CDR3 protein: CASSEADGNYGYTF; clone size: once; J gene: TRBJ1-2; D gene: .; V gene: TRBV6-1
CDR3 DNA: TGTGCCAGCAGTTACTCCCGAGAAACCTACGAGCAGTACTTC; CDR3 protein: CASSYSRETYEQYF; clone size: .; J gene: TRBJ2-7; D gene: .; V gene: TRBV6-5
CDR3 DNA: TGTGCCGGAGCTGACGCGCGCAGGATCCACGAGCAGTACTTC; CDR3 protein: CAGADARRIHEQYF; clone size: .; J gene: TRBJ2-7; D gene: .; V gene: TRBV6-6
CDR3 DNA: TGTGCCAGCAGCTCTAAGCCGGGACTATTGTGGGAGACCCAGTACTTC; CDR3 protein: CASSSKPGLLWETQYF; clone size: .; J gene: TRBJ2-5; D gene: TRBD2; V gene: TRBV7-9
CDR3 DNA: TGTGCCAGCAGCTTAGATTGGTTCTACGAGCAGTACTTC; CDR3 protein: CASSLDWFYEQYF; clone size: .; J gene: TRBJ2-7; D gene: .; V gene: TRBV11-3
CDR3 DNA: TGTGCCAGCAGCCCCGGGACAAGGGGGGGCTACACCTTC; CDR3 protein: CASSPGTRGGYTF; clone size: .; J gene: TRBJ1-2; D gene: .; V gene: TRBV13
CDR3 DNA: TGTGCCAGCAGCCTAATTGGGGGGGGTGGCACTGAAGCTTTCTTT; CDR3 protein: CASSLIGGGGTEAFF; clone size: .; J gene: TRBJ1-1; D gene: .; V gene: TRBV27
CDR3 DNA: TGTGCCAGCAGCGACAGCACAGATACGCAGTATTTT; CDR3 protein: CASSDSTDTQYF; clone size: .; J gene: TRBJ2-3; D gene: .; V gene: TRBV11-3
CDR3 DNA: TGTGCCAGCAGTGACCAGGGGGAGGGCCCACGGGATGGCTACACCTTC; CDR3 protein: CASSDQGEGPRDGYTF; clone size: .; J gene: TRBJ1-2; D gene: TRBD1; V gene: TRBV6-1
CDR3 DNA: TGTGCCAGCAGTTACTCCCCGGGAGAGACCCAGTACTTC; CDR3 protein: CASSYSPGETQYF; clone size: .; J gene: TRBJ2-5; D gene: .; V gene: TRBV6-5
CDR3 DNA: TGTGCCAGCAGCCCCCCGGGGCGGGGGACCTACGAGCAGTACTTC; CDR3 protein: CASSPPGRGTYEQYF; clone size: .; J gene: TRBJ2-7; D gene: TRBD2; V gene: TRBV14
CDR3 DNA: TGTGCCAGCAGCCCGAACAATGGGGGGCGCATGGCTTTCTTT; CDR3 protein: CASSPNNGGRMAFF; clone size: .; J gene: TRBJ1-1; D gene: .; V gene: TRBV7-9
CDR3 DNA: TGTGCCATCAGTGGTGCCAGGGCCCAAGGGATCTACGAGCAGTACTTC; CDR3 protein: CAISGARAQGIYEQYF; clone size: .; J gene: TRBJ2-7; D gene: .; V gene: TRBV10-3
CDR3 DNA: TGTGCCACAAGAGGGGGAAGGGACAATTCACCCCTCCACTTT; CDR3 protein: CATRGGRDNSPLHF; clone size: .; J gene: TRBJ1-6; D gene: .; V gene: TRBV6-5
CDR3 DNA: TGTGCCAGTAGTATGGGTGACAGCTCCTACGAGCAGTACTTC; CDR3 protein: CASSMGDSSYEQYF; clone size: .; J gene: TRBJ2-7; D gene: .; V gene: TRBV19
CDR3 DNA: TGTGCCAGCAGGAGCCCGACGGGGGACGATGGCTACACCTTC; CDR3 protein: CASRSPTGDDGYTF; clone size: .; J gene: TRBJ1-2; D gene: .; V gene: TRBV6-5
CDR3 DNA: TGTGCCAGCAGCCACGGATTGGGGGTAGAAAAACTGTTTTTT; CDR3 protein: CASSHGLGVEKLFF; clone size: .; J gene: TRBJ1-4; D gene: .; V gene: TRBV5-6
CDR3 DNA: TGTGCCAGCAGTTTGGGGAACTACGAGCAGTACTTC; CDR3 protein: CASSLGNYEQYF; clone size: .; J gene: TRBJ2-7; D gene: .; V gene: TRBV6-5
CDR3 DNA: TGTGCCAGCAGCGCCTCGGCAGGGGGCACTGAAGCTTTCTTT; CDR3 protein: CASSASAGGTEAFF; clone size: .; J gene: TRBJ1-1; D gene: TRBD1; V gene: TRBV9
CDR3 DNA: TGTGCCAGCAGTTATGAGGGCAACTATGGCTACACCTTC; CDR3 protein: CASSYEGNYGYTF; clone size: .; J gene: TRBJ1-2; D gene: .; V gene: TRBV6-5
CDR3 DNA: TGTGCCAGCAGCCCCGACCTTTACAATGAGCAGTTCTTC; CDR3 protein: CASSPDLYNEQFF; clone size: .; J gene: TRBJ2-1; D gene: .; V gene: TRBV7-2